This is a list of T cell receptor beta chains from one sample in a study of blood T cells in healthy people across ages. TCRdb redid the calling of the 5' RACE reads with MiXCR, one entry per CDR3 protein. The data contain about 780,000 distinct CDR3 sequences, around 45% of them singletons. Source material: blood. The receptors stem from an elderly man in good health. CDR3s leave out the opening cysteine and the closing phenylalanine or tryptophan.

v_gene,j_gene,CDR3aa
TRBV30,TRBJ2-1,AWSALSSGSYNEQF
TRBV7-2,TRBJ2-3,ASRGGADTQY
TRBV11-2,TRBJ2-7,ASSPSRASSYEQY
TRBV11-3,TRBJ1-2,ASSSSYGYT
TRBV7-9,TRBJ2-7,ASQAGATHLEQY
TRBV7-8,TRBJ1-2,ASSPAGTGYGYT
TRBV5-8,TRBJ2-3,ASSRGSAPTTDTQY
TRBV25-1,TRBJ2-2,ASREPGTGANTRELF
TRBV7-9,TRBJ2-1,ASSRTPSSYNEQF
TRBV5-5,TRBJ2-5,ASSLAELQETQY
TRBV25-1,TRBJ2-3,ASSEYPISGRGRDTQY
TRBV27,TRBJ1-4,ASSRGRTGVNEKLF
TRBV29-1,TRBJ2-5,SVSGGVGTQY
TRBV6-2/TRBV6-3,TRBJ1-1,ASSNKRGPTEAF
TRBV12-3/TRBV12-4,TRBJ2-1,ASRSRAGSSYNEQF
TRBV27,TRBJ2-7,ASGRRTQLSYEQY
TRBV5-1,TRBJ2-1,ASSLAGRRDNEQF
TRBV12-3/TRBV12-4,TRBJ2-2,ASSTGTGGPGELF
TRBV12-3/TRBV12-4,TRBJ2-4,ASGRRDKNIQY
TRBV4-3,TRBJ2-3,ASSQEGNTQY
TRBV2,TRBJ1-4,ASSWTDRTNEKLF
TRBV11-1,TRBJ2-3,ASINQPFRRDRHNFTDTQY
TRBV5-5,TRBJ2-1,ASSLVPSGVNEQF
TRBV27,TRBJ1-1,ASGAGATEAF
TRBV6-5,TRBJ1-6,ASSYSDRGRNSPLH
TRBV3-1,TRBJ2-7,ASSQESARGVY
TRBV6-2/TRBV6-3,TRBJ2-4,ASTSENIQY
TRBV15,TRBJ2-3,AIRDSNTDTQY
TRBV7-2,TRBJ2-5,ASSLNGFGETQY
TRBV20-1,TRBJ1-2,SGTLGGGYT
TRBV10-3,TRBJ2-1,AITDRTPTNEQF
TRBV11-2,TRBJ2-1,ASTRRETYNEQF
TRBV27,TRBJ2-2,ASSFSGSLAGELF
TRBV7-2,TRBJ2-4,ASRDGGLAKNIQY
TRBV15,TRBJ2-1,ATTSGSRFGDEQF
TRBV20-1,TRBJ2-1,SARARLTYNEQF
TRBV20-1,TRBJ1-2,SASRHPEGYGYT
TRBV28,TRBJ2-2,AISSTNTGELF
TRBV3-1,-,ASSQAGTQSSEQY
TRBV25-1,TRBJ1-4,ASSDTGFSNEKLF
TRBV6-1,-,ASSELAGAYNEQY
TRBV28,TRBJ2-7,ASSVVGPGGKGEQY
TRBV4-2,TRBJ2-2,ASSQDDVDGTGELF
TRBV20-1,TRBJ1-5,SARDSTGIGQPRH
TRBV20-1,TRBJ2-7,SARDNVPSYEQY